The present TCR beta chain was sequenced within a study of human T cells and chemical hapten exposure. Background on the study: Each week of the roughly 24-week study, patients had diphenylcyclopropenone applied to the scalp.

This clonotype was observed at least ten times. Its antigen is as yet unknown. Sample time point: patch test 2, 6 weeks after DPC sensitization. Noted treatment: therapeutic diphenylcyclopropenone sensitization with weekly scalp DPC. Whole-study results and caveats: Donors in the study had alopecia, meaning their immune response may differ from healthy people's.

TCRdb reanalysed the RACE reads using MiXCR and keeps one entry per CDR3 protein. The table has tens of thousands of distinct CDR3 sequences, approximately 7% seen once; the top ten hold about 1.5%. The length of the CDR3 is 15 residues. Germline V lookup: CDR1 SQVTM, CDR2 ANQGSEA. Trimming removed 0 bases at V and 4 bases at J, with 14 bases between. The rearrangement joins TRBV29-1 to TRBJ2-3; no firm D call. This receptor was taken from a woman between 25 and 40 years old with alopecia areata. Some clones in this sample may be carry-over from other donors' samples. The material was whole blood, obtained in connection with sensitization to the hapten diphenylcyclopropenone (DPC). For the CDR3, the DNA is TGCAGCGTTGAAGATCGAAGGGCCCCGCCAGATACGCAGTATTTT. Its protein product is CSVEDRRAPPDTQYF.